The rows below give T cell receptor beta chains drawn from one sample of a study of T cell repertoires in ileal Crohn's disease. The method was immunoSEQ multiplex PCR; TCRdb's version includes in-frame clones alone and lacks a portion of them. The table includes around 5,000 clones, approximately 82% detected once. The sequenced material came from ileal tissue. The receptors were sampled from an adult with Crohn's disease. Each CDR3 is given with its conserved first and last residue. The D gene is left open where the match is weak. Where a row states a size, it is once, few, many or the class of an expanded clone; other rows omit it.

- | - | TRBJ1-1 | TRBV9 | CASSAKQSTEAFF | TGTGCCAGCAGCGCTAAACAGTCCACTGAAGCTTTCTTT
TRBD2 | - | TRBJ2-7 | TRBV15 | CATSLDSGGIYEQYF | TGTGCCACCAGCCTTGATAGCGGGGGGATCTACGAGCAGTACTTC
TRBD1 | - | TRBJ1-2 | TRBV5-4 | CASSFGQGLGNGYTF | TGTGCCAGCAGCTTTGGACAGGGGCTTGGGAATGGCTACACCTTC
TRBD1 | - | TRBJ2-6 | TRBV6-4 | CASSPQGAGANVLTF | TGTGCCAGCAGCCCACAGGGGGCTGGGGCCAACGTCCTGACTTTC
- | once | TRBJ1-2 | TRBV5-4 | CASSLDRGANYGYTF | TGTGCCAGCAGCTTGGACCGGGGTGCTAACTATGGCTACACCTTC
TRBD1 | - | TRBJ1-4 | TRBV4-3 | CASSPSQGTGFEKLFF | TGCGCCAGCAGCCCATCCCAAGGGACAGGGTTTGAAAAACTGTTTTTT
TRBD2 | - | TRBJ2-5 | TRBV7-2 | CASSSGTSGGARETQYF | TGTGCCAGCAGCTCCGGGACTAGCGGGGGGGCCCGGGAGACCCAGTACTTC
- | - | TRBJ2-7 | TRBV15 | CATSREGAIEQYF | TGTGCCACCAGCAGGGAGGGGGCAATCGAGCAGTACTTC
- | few | TRBJ1-5 | TRBV5-1 | CASSSTGDQPQHF | TGCGCCAGCAGTTCGACAGGTGATCAGCCCCAGCATTTT
- | - | TRBJ1-1 | TRBV13 | CASSSRPQDWEGTEAFF | TGTGCCAGCAGCTCTCGACCCCAGGACTGGGAGGGCACTGAAGCTTTCTTT